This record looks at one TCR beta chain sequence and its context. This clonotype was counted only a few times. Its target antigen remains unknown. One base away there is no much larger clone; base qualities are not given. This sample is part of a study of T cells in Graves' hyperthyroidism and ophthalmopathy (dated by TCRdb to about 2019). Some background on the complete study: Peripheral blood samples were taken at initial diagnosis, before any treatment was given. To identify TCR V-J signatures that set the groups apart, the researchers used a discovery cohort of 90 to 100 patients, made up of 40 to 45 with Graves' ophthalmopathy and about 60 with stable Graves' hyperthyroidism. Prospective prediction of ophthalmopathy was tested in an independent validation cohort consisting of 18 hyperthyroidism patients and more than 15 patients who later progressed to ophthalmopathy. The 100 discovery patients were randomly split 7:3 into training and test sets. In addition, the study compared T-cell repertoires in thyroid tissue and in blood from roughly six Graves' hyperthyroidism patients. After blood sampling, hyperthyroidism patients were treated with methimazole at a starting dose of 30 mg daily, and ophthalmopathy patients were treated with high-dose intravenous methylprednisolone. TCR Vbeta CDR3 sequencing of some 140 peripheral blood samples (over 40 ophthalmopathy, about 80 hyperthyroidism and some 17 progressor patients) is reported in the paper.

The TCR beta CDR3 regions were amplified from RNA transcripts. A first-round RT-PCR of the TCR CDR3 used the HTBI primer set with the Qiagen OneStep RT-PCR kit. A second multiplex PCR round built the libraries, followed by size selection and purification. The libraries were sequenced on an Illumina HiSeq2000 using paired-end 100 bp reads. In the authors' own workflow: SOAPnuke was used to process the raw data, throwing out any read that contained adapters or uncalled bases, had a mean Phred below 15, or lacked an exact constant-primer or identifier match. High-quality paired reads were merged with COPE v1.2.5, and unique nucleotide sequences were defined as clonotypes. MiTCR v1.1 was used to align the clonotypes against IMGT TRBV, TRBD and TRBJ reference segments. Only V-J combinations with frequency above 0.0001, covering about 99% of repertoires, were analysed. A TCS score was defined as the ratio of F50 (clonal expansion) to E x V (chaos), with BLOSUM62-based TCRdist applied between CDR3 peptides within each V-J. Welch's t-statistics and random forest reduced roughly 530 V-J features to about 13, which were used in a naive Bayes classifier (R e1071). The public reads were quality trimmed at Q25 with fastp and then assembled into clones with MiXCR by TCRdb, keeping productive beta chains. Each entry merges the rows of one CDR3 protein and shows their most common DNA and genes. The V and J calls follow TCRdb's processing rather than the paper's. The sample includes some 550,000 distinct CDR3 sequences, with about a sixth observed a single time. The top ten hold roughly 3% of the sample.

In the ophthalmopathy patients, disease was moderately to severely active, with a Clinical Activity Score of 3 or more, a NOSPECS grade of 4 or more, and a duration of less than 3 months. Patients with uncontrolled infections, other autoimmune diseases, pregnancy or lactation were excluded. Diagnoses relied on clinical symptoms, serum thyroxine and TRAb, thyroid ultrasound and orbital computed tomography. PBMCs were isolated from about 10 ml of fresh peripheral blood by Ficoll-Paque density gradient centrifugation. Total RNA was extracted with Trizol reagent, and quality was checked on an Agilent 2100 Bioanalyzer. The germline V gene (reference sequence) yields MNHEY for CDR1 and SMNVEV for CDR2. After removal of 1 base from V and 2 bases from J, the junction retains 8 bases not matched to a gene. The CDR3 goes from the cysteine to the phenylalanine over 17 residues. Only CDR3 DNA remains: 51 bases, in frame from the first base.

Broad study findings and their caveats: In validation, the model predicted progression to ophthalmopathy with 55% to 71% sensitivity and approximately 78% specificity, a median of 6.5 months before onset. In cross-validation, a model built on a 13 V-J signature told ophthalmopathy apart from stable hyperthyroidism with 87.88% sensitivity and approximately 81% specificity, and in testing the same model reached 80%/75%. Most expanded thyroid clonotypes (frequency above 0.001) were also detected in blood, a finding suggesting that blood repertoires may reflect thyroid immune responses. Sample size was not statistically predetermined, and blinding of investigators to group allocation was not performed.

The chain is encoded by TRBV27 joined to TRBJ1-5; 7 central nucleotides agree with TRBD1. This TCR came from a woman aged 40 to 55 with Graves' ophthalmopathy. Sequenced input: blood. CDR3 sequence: CASSLLGGGAGNQPQHF. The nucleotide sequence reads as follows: TGTGCCAGCAGTTTATTAGGAGGGGGCGCGGGCAATCAGCCCCAGCATTTT.